The clone carrying this T cell receptor beta chain was seen at least ten times. Its cognate antigen is unknown. This sample is part of a study of HIV-infected children after antiretroviral therapy interruption. Study-wide background: EBV and CMV exposure was recorded in most children. Interruption-arm sampling covered weeks 0, 12, interruption end (24 or 48), and about 3 years post-study.

Treatment indicated: PENTA 11 planned treatment interruption arm or continuous ART arm. Naive CD4+ CD45RA+ CD45RO- T cells were FACS-sorted from thawed PBMCs. CDR1 is SGHAT, CDR2 FQDESV, per germline (reference sequence). The CDR3 spans 13 residues. V gave up 8 bases and J gave up 4 bases; unmatched junction bases: 7. A 3' RACE protocol on RNA, with unique molecular identifiers, produced the TCR library. TCRdb fed the 3' RACE reads into MiXCR, producing one record per CDR3 protein. Of about 89,000 distinct CDR3 sequences in the sample, approximately 6.9% were seen once. Findings of the study overall: The Gini coefficient of naive CD4+ repertoires rose, returning to baseline by 3 years.

This sequence originates from a pool of human donors with HIV. This chain uses TRBV11-1 with TRBJ2-5, with 7 bases matching TRBD1. This specimen was CD45RA+ CD4+ T cells from PBMCs, pooled from several time points, taken from a donor given antiretroviral therapy, either interrupted or continuous. Subset specified: naive CD4+ CD45RA+ CD45RO- T cells. This chain's CDR3 is CASGEQGRETQYF. As DNA, the CDR3 is TGTGCCAGCGGCGAACAGGGGCGAGAGACCCAGTACTTC.